The clone carrying this T cell receptor (beta chain) was picked up a small number of times. V gave up 4 bases and J gave up 6 bases; unmatched junction bases: 17. Germline V gene lookup returns CDR1 SGHNT and CDR2 YYREEE (reference sequence). This CDR3 has 17 residues. TCRdb redid the calling of the 5' RACE reads with MiXCR, one entry per CDR3 protein. The table lists tens of thousands of distinct CDR3 sequences, roughly 13% of them singletons. This sample was included in a study of early T cells in non-severe SARS-CoV-2 infection. The rearrangement links TRBV5-4 to TRBJ1-1; 8 bases fit TRBD1. This receptor was obtained from an adult who was a healthcare worker with PCR-confirmed SARS-CoV-2 infection or an uninfected control (not recorded which). The source material was whole blood. As DNA, the CDR3 is TGTGCCAGCAGCCACGAACCGCGAGCAGGGGGCAGTTCTGAAGCTTTCTTT. Residues: CASSHEPRAGGSSEAFF.